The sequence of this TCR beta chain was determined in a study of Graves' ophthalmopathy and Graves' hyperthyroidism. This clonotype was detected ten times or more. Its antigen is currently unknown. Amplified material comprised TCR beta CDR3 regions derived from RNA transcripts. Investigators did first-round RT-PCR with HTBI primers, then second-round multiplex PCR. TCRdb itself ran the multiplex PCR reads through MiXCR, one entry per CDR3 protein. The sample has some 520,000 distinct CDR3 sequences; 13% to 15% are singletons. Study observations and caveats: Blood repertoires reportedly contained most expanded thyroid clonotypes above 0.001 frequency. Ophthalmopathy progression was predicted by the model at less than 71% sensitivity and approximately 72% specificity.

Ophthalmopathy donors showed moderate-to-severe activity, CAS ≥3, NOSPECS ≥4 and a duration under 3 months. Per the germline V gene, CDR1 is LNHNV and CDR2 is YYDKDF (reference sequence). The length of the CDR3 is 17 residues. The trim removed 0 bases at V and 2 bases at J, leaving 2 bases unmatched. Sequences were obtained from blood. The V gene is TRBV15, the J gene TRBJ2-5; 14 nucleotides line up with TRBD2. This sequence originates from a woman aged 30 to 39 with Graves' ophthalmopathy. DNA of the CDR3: TGTGCCACCAGCAGAGAGACTAGCGGGGGGGATCAAGAGACCCAGTACTTC. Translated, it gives CATSRETSGGDQETQYF.